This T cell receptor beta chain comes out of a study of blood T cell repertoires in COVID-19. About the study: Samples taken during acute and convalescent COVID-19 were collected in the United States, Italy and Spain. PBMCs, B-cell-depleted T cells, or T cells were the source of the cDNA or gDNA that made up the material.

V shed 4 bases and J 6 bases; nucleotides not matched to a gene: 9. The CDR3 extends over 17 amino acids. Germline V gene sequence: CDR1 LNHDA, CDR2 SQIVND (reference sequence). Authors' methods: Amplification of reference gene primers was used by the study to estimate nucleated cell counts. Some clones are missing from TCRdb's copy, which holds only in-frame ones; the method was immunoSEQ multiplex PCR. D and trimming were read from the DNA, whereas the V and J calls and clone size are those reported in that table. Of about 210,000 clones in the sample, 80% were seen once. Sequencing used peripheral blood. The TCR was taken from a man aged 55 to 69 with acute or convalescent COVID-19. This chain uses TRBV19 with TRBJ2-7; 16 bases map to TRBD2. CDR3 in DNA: TGTGCCAGTAGTAGGGGACTAGCGGGAGGGTCGCGGATCGAGCAGTACTTC. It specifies CASSRGLAGGSRIEQYF.